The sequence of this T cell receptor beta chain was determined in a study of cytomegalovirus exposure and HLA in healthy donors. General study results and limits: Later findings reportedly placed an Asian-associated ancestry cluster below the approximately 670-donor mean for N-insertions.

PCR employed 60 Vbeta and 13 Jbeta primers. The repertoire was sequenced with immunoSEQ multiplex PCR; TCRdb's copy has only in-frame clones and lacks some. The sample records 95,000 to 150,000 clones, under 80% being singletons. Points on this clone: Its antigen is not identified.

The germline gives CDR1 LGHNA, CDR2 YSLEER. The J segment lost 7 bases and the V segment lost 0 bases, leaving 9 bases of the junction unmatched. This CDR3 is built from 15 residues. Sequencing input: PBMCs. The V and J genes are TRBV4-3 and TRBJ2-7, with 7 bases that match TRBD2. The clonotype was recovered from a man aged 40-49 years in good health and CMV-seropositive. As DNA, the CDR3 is TGCGCCAGCAGCCAAGATCCCCCCCCAGCGGGGGAGCAGTACTTC. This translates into CASSQDPPPAGEQYF.